Listed below are T cell receptor beta chains from one sample, sequenced in a study of CXCR3-negative and CXCR3-positive naive CD8 T cells. Reanalyzing the 5' RACE reads, TCRdb keeps one entry per CDR3 protein, without DNA. The sample has fewer than 10,000 distinct CDR3 sequences. Sequenced input: naive CXCR3- CD8+ T cells from blood. These receptors were taken from a human donor in good health. Some clones in this sample may be carry-over from other donors' samples. The CDR3 runs from the conserved cysteine through the conserved F or W. Clone size is stated in some rows and not others, as once, few, many or a class when expanded.

clone size,V gene,J gene,CDR3 protein
-,TRBV12-3/TRBV12-4,TRBJ2-7,CASTLGTGGHEQYF
-,TRBV19,TRBJ1-1,CASRRQNTEAFF
medium-sized,TRBV5-6,TRBJ2-1,CASSWEGQPYNYNEQFF
-,TRBV21-1,TRBJ2-1,CASSKGLAESSYNEQFF
medium-sized,TRBV29-1,TRBJ2-7,CSVAGVKTTYEQYF
medium-sized,TRBV29-1,TRBJ1-2,CSVETPGLNYGYTF
-,TRBV20-1,TRBJ1-1,CSARAPRDLGEAFF
medium-sized,TRBV4-1,TRBJ2-5,CASSHGTSGRALETQYF
medium-sized,TRBV4-1,TRBJ1-1,CASSQIPVTEAFF
medium-sized,TRBV13,TRBJ1-1,CASSLDRNTEAFF
-,TRBV25-1,TRBJ1-2,CASSEYRRDYGYTF
-,TRBV29-1,TRBJ2-2,CSVGDRGPNQRYGELFF
-,TRBV4-3,TRBJ2-5,CASSQKEGVGETQYF
-,TRBV29-1,TRBJ2-5,CSVELAGGAETQYF
-,TRBV19,TRBJ2-2,CASSMLSMSNTGELFF
-,TRBV7-6,TRBJ2-1,CASSLADNEQFF
-,TRBV29-1,TRBJ2-7,CSVLPRGASEQYF
medium-sized,TRBV11-3,TRBJ1-2,CASSLDRTGYTF
-,TRBV10-3,TRBJ2-7,CAISGGQRVEQYF
-,TRBV18,TRBJ2-1,CASSLQTSGRAREQFF
medium-sized,TRBV29-1,TRBJ2-7,CSVERGGSYEQYF
medium-sized,TRBV4-3,TRBJ2-1,CASSQDLVSGRNEQFF
-,TRBV29-1,TRBJ1-1,CSVVTGAYTEAFF
-,TRBV4-1,TRBJ2-1,CASSQRETSGTLEQFF
-,TRBV6-6,TRBJ2-1,CASSFTQEREGKNEQFF
-,TRBV14,TRBJ1-1,CASSLKGNRGTEAFF
medium-sized,TRBV2,TRBJ2-3,CASSPSGNGDTQYF
medium-sized,TRBV20-1,TRBJ2-1,CSARDQLTMLYNEQFF
medium-sized,TRBV20-1,TRBJ1-5,CSAQTGGSGNQPQHF
-,TRBV29-1,TRBJ2-1,CSVAGLAEYYNEQFF
-,TRBV3-1,TRBJ1-2,CASSLGLRGGYGYTF
-,TRBV6-5,TRBJ2-6,CASSFGGTGANVLTF
medium-sized,TRBV29-1,TRBJ2-7,CSVTTAQLYEQYF
medium-sized,TRBV29-1,TRBJ2-1,CSVDESSYNEQFF
-,TRBV29-1,TRBJ2-7,CSVALSKRDPYEQYF
-,TRBV5-1,TRBJ1-3,CASSTYSGNTIYF
-,TRBV6-5,TRBJ2-7,CASSFTGDASYEQYF